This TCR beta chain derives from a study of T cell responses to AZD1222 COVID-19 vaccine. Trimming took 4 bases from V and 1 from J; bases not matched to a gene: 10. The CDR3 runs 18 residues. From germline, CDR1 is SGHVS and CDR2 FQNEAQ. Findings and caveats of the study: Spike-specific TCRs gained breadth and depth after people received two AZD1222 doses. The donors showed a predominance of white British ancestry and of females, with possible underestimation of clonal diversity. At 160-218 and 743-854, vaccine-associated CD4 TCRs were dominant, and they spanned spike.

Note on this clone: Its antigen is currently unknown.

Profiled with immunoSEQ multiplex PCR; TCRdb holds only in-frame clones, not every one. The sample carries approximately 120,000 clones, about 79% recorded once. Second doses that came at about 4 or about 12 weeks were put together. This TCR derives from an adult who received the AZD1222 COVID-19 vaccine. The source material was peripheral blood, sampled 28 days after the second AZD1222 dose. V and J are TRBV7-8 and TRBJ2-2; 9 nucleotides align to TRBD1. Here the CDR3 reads CASSSPRDRALNTGELFF. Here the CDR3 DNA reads TGTGCCAGCAGCTCGCCCCGGGACAGGGCTTTGAACACCGGGGAGCTGTTTTTT.